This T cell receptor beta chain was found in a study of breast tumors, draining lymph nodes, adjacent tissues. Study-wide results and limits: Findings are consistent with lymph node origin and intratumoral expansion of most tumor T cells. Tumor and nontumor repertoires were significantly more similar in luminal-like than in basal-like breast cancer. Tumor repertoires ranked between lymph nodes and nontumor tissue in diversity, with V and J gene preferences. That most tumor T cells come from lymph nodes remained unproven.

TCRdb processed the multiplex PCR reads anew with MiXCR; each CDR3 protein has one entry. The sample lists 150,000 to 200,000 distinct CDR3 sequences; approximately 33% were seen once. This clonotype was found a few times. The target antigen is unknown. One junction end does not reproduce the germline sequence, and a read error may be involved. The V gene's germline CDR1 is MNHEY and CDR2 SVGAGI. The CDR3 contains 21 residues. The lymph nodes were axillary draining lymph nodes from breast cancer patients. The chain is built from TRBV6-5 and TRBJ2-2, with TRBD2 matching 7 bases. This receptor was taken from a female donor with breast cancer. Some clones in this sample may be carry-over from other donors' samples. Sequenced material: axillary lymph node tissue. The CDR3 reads CASSHSKFAAGPPSNTGELFF. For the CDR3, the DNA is TGTGCCAGCAGTCACTCGAAATTCGCAGCGGGACCCCCCTCGAACACCGGGGAGCTGTTTTTT.